This T cell receptor beta chain was obtained from a study of cytomegalovirus exposure and HLA in healthy donors. At collection, donors were nominally healthy, but unrecorded immune exposures were probable. From germline, CDR1 is GTSNPN and CDR2 SVGIG (reference sequence). The V and J ends lost 4 bases and 6 bases respectively, with 12 bases between them. This CDR3 comprises 12 residues. Study-level points and caveats: TCR beta sequences reportedly predicted most subjects' HLA-A and HLA-B alleles accurately. Presence/absence analysis assumed near-uniform sequencing depth across donors. When a later analysis was performed, an Asian-associated ancestry cluster reportedly had fewer N-insertions than the approximately 700-donor mean.

A note on this clone: Its antigen is still unknown.

Researchers ran the PCR with 60 Vbeta and 13 Jbeta primers. Produced via immunoSEQ multiplex PCR; TCRdb's table is partial and in-frame only. The data include 100,000 to 150,000 clones; the top ten clones carry around 1.6%. This receptor was identified in a woman aged 40-49 years in good health and CMV-seropositive. Input material: PBMCs. The chain combines TRBV30 with TRBJ1-2; D may be TRBD1 (6 bases). CDR3 region: CAWNTGTNGYTF. CDR3 DNA sequence: TGTGCCTGGAATACCGGGACAAATGGCTACACCTTC. The full variable domain, rest sourced from reference TRBV30 and TRBJ1-2, is SQTIHQWPATLVQPVGSPLSLECTVEGTSNPNLYWYRQAAGRGLQLLFYSVGIGQISSEVPQNLSASRPQDRQFILSSKKLLLSDSGFYLCAWNTGTNGYTFGSGTRLTVV.